Each of the 32 T cell receptor beta chains below was sequenced from the same sample in a study of T cell changes during pregnancy in multiple sclerosis. Method: immunoSEQ multiplex PCR; TCRdb's copy keeps in-frame clones and lacks some. Seen here are 74,000 or so clones, around 94% observed once, and the top ten hold 0.2% to 0.25%. The material sequenced was CD4+ T cells from peripheral blood mononuclear cells, taken before pregnancy. These receptors all come from a female donor with multiple sclerosis, enrolled in a pregnancy study.

This clone was detected a few times. The chain uses TRBV6-6 and TRBJ1-5; 8 positions match TRBD1. Germline V gene sequence: CDR1 MNHNY, CDR2 SVGAGI (reference sequence). J gave up 0 bases and V 5 bases, and 6 bases lay outside the gene matches. There are 16 residues in the CDR3. The CDR3 loop is CASSPGQGGSNQPQHF. CDR3 sequence (DNA): TGTGCCAGCAGTCCCGGACAGGGTGGTAGCAATCAGCCCCAGCATTTT.

This chain links TRBV6-1 with TRBJ1-2; 8 nucleotides align to TRBD1. CDR3 length: 13 residues. J was trimmed by 3 bases and V by 6 bases; bases with no gene match: 3. The germline V gene has CDR1 MNHNS and CDR2 SASEGT. CDR3 amino acids: CASSGQGHYGYTF. CDR3 sequence (DNA): TGTGCCAGCAGCGGACAGGGTCACTATGGCTACACCTTC.

In this sample, this clone turned up once. The chain employs TRBV25-1 and TRBJ1-1; TRBD1 aligns across 7 bases. Germline loops: CDR1 MGHDK, CDR2 SYGVNS. The CDR3 spans 16 residues. Losses at the gene ends were 6 bases for V and 3 bases for J; bases not matched to a gene: 13. The CDR3: CASSSTLVTGDTEAFF. As DNA, the CDR3 is TGTGCCAGCAGCTCAACCCTCGTTACAGGGGACACTGAAGCTTTCTTT.

The V gene is TRBV30, the J gene TRBJ1-2; possible D gene TRBD1, 5 bases. CDR3 length: 13 amino acids. CDR1 and CDR2 from the germline V gene are GTSNPN and SVGIG (reference sequence). V lost 5 bases to trimming and J lost 2 bases, with 12 bases between them. In DNA form, the CDR3 reads TGTGCCTGGGCCGACGGGGGGAACTATGGCTACACCTTC. As protein: CAWADGGNYGYTF. Full variable domain (rest looked up from reference TRBV30 and TRBJ1-2): SQTIHQWPATLVQPVGSPLSLECTVEGTSNPNLYWYRQAAGRGLQLLFYSVGIGQISSEVPQNLSASRPQDRQFILSSKKLLLSDSGFYLCAWADGGNYGYTFGSGTRLTVV.

V is TRBV6-1 and J is TRBJ1-1; D may be TRBD1 (6 bases). Germline CDR1 MNHNS, CDR2 SASEGT. This CDR3 contains 13 residues. V lost 4 bases and J 1 base, leaving 7 bases between the germline ends. The CDR3 region has the DNA TGTGCCAGCAGTGGCAGGGGGAACACTGAAGCTTTCTTT. It translates to CASSGRGNTEAFF.

The rearrangement links TRBV2 to TRBJ2-7; 7 nucleotides line up with TRBD2. CDR3 size: 15 residues. V lost 8 bases and J lost 0; bases outside the gene matches: 10. CDR1 and CDR2 (germline): SNHLY, FYNNEI. CDR3: CASAIQRGSSYEQYF. The CDR3 DNA reads as TGTGCCAGCGCGATACAGCGGGGCAGCTCCTACGAGCAGTACTTC.

This chain links TRBV6-4 with TRBJ2-5; D call uncertain. Between the trimmed V and J ends, which lost 7 bases and 2 bases, there was a span of 17 bases. This CDR3 contains 15 residues. Germline values: CDR1 MRHNA, CDR2 SNTAGT. The CDR3 nucleotides read TGTGCCAGCACCATCGACTGTTCCTTACAAGAGACCCAGTACTTC. It encodes CASTIDCSLQETQYF.

The chain employs TRBV11-2 and TRBJ1-1; 10 nucleotides line up with TRBD1. The germline V gene has CDR1 SGHAT and CDR2 FQNNGV. The CDR3 consists of 16 residues. J gave up 3 bases and V 4 bases, and 8 bases lay outside the gene matches. The CDR3, as DNA: TGTGCCAGCAGCTCTTATTCCGGGACAGGGGACACTGAAGCTTTCTTT. Amino acid sequence: CASSSYSGTGDTEAFF.

This clone showed up just once. The CDR3, as DNA: TGTGCCAGCAGCTCGCCGGGACTAGCCCCCGGGGAGCTGTTTTTT. Protein product: CASSSPGLAPGELFF. This chain uses TRBV7-9 with TRBJ2-2; TRBD2 aligns across 9 bases. Germline loops: CDR1 SEHNR, CDR2 FQNEAQ (reference sequence). V shed 4 bases and J 6 bases; nucleotides not matched to a gene: 6. The CDR3 totals 15 residues.

This clone has just one count. V and J are TRBV5-4 and TRBJ2-2; 8 nucleotides align to TRBD2. The trim removed 2 bases at V and 3 bases at J, leaving 3 bases unmatched. The CDR3 totals 15 residues. Germline CDR1 is SGHNT and CDR2 is YYREEE (reference sequence). The CDR3 DNA reads TGTGCCAGCAGCTTTGGGACTAGAGACACCGGGGAGCTGTTTTTT. Protein sequence: CASSFGTRDTGELFF. Full variable domain (rest looked up from reference TRBV5-4 and TRBJ2-2): ETGVTQSPTHLIKTRGQQVTLRCSSQSGHNTVSWYQQALGQGPQFIFQYYREEENGRGNFPPRFSGLQFPNYSSELNVNALELDDSALYLCASSFGTRDTGELFFGEGSRLTVL.

This chain connects TRBV11-3 to TRBJ2-1, with D perhaps TRBD2 (6 bases). Between the trimmed V and J ends, which lost 4 bases and 4 bases, there was a span of 14 bases. Germline-derived CDR1 and CDR2 are SGHNT and YENEEA. The CDR3 is 15 amino acids. The CDR3 region is CASSSKRAGYNEQFF. The CDR3 DNA reads TGTGCCAGCAGCTCGAAGCGGGCGGGGTACAATGAGCAGTTCTTC.

The chain uses TRBV19 and TRBJ2-1; TRBD2 agrees at 11 bases. The CDR3 loop spans 15 amino acids. The V segment lost 7 bases and the J segment 6 bases; nucleotides outside the gene matches: 8. Germline assignment: CDR1 LNHDA and CDR2 SQIVND (reference sequence). In nucleotides, the CDR3 is TGTGCCAGTACCATAGCGGGAGGGGCGGGCAATGAGCAGTTCTTC. Its protein is CASTIAGGAGNEQFF.

V usage is TRBV7-2 and J usage is TRBJ2-7; the D is unclear. Looked up from germline, CDR1 is SGHTA and CDR2 is FQGNSA. Between the trimmed V and J ends, which lost 5 bases and 3 bases, there was a span of 5 bases. The CDR3 runs to 11 residues. The CDR3 is CASSLNYEQYF. As DNA, the CDR3 is TGTGCCAGCAGCCTTAACTACGAGCAGTACTTC.

V usage is TRBV19 and J usage is TRBJ1-5, with D possibly TRBD1 on 5 matching bases. V was cut by 7 bases and J by 7 bases, with 20 bases left in between. CDR1 and CDR2 from the germline V gene are LNHDA and SQIVND (reference sequence). CDR3 length equals 15 residues. The CDR3 loop is CASTLDRGYRQPQHF. CDR3 nucleotide sequence: TGTGCCAGTACCCTCGACCGGGGGTACAGACAGCCCCAGCATTTT.

To note about this clone: Other DNA sequences in this specimen translate into the identical CDR3. The V gene is TRBV7-3, the J gene TRBJ2-1, with TRBD2 matching over 9 bases. J was trimmed by 4 bases and V by 2 bases; bases with no gene match: 3. Germline values: CDR1 SGHTA, CDR2 FQGTGA. This CDR3 contains 15 residues. CDR3 residues: CASSLAGGAYNEQFF. The CDR3, as DNA: TGTGCCAGCAGCTTAGCGGGAGGGGCTTACAATGAGCAGTTCTTC.

This sequence joins TRBV30 and TRBJ1-1; the D is unclear. The germline V and J ends were trimmed by 4 bases and 3 bases, with 12 bases remaining between them. The V gene's germline CDR1 is GTSNPN and CDR2 SVGIG (reference sequence). This CDR3 has 13 amino acids. This CDR3 reads CAWTRREYTEAFF. The CDR3 DNA reads TGTGCCTGGACTCGGCGGGAATACACTGAAGCTTTCTTT.

This rearrangement joins TRBV6-1 to TRBJ1-2; D unresolved. This CDR3 comprises 13 residues. V gave up 6 bases and J gave up 8 bases, with 16 bases separating them. Germline V gene lookup returns CDR1 MNHNS and CDR2 SASEGT. This CDR3 reads CASRIHMERGYTF. CDR3 DNA: TGTGCCAGCAGGATCCACATGGAGCGCGGCTACACCTTC.

DNA of the CDR3: TGTGCCAGCAGCCAACCGGGACTAGCGGGAACATACGAGCAGTACTTC. It codes for CASSQPGLAGTYEQYF. The chain combines TRBV4-2 with TRBJ2-7; 13 bases map to TRBD2. The germline gives CDR1 LGHNA, CDR2 YNFKEQ. Trimming took 2 bases from V and 4 from J; bases not matched to a gene: 5. The CDR3 consists of 16 residues.

The rearrangement uses TRBV25-1 and TRBJ1-1; D might be TRBD1 (6 bases). The CDR3 loop spans 15 amino acids. V dropped 4 bases and J dropped 1 base, with 13 bases sitting between them. CDR1 is MGHDK and CDR2 is SYGVNS in the germline V gene. Here the CDR3 DNA reads TGTGCCAGCAGTGGATCAGGGGCGGGGAACACTGAAGCTTTCTTT. Protein product: CASSGSGAGNTEAFF.

This rearrangement joins TRBV28 to TRBJ1-2, with D possibly TRBD1 on 6 matching bases. CDR3 length: 15 residues. V was shortened by 5 bases and J by 2 bases, with 15 bases between the two germline ends. Germline V gives CDR1 MDHEN, CDR2 SYDVKM. The CDR3 protein is CASSPIGGANYGYTF. The CDR3 DNA is TGTGCCAGCAGTCCCATAGGGGGGGCGAACTATGGCTACACCTTC.

The chain carries TRBV2 and TRBJ1-4; the match to TRBD1 covers 7 bases. Germline lookup yields CDR1 SNHLY and CDR2 FYNNEI. This CDR3 region has 15 residues. The junction had 7 bases not matched to a gene; V was cut back by 2 bases and J by 7 bases. As DNA, the CDR3 is TGTGCCAGCAGTGAAATTAGGACAGGTGGTGAAAAACTGTTTTTT. This encodes CASSEIRTGGEKLFF.

The J gene is TRBJ2-1, the V gene TRBV7-3; tentative D call: TRBD2 (5 bases). The CDR3 extends over 16 amino acids. Trimming removed 1 base from V and 5 bases from J, with 15 bases in between. The germline V gene has CDR1 SGHTA and CDR2 FQGTGA. CDR3 in amino acids: CASSLMASGADNEQFF. The CDR3 DNA follows: TGTGCCAGCAGCTTAATGGCCAGCGGAGCGGACAATGAGCAGTTCTTC.

J is TRBJ1-5 and V is TRBV27, with D perhaps matching TRBD1 (6 bases). The CDR3 is made up of 13 amino acids. The ends were cut back, 5 bases at V and 7 bases at J, with 12 bases in the middle. Germline V gives CDR1 MNHEY, CDR2 SMNVEV (reference sequence). The CDR3 DNA sequence: TGTGCCAGCAGTCTGAACAGGGTCCAGCCCCAGCATTTT. It specifies CASSLNRVQPQHF.

The genes are TRBV7-8 and TRBJ1-1; TRBD1 aligns across 7 bases. The CDR3 is made up of 17 amino acids. The germline gives CDR1 SGHVS, CDR2 FQNEAQ. Trimming at V came to 5 bases and at J to 4 bases, leaving 16 bases not matched to a gene. CDR3 region: CASSPRRLTGLSTEAFF. The CDR3 DNA follows: TGTGCCAGCAGCCCCCGCCGGTTGACAGGGTTGAGCACTGAAGCTTTCTTT.

The chain employs TRBV6-5 and TRBJ1-6, with D tentatively TRBD1 (5 bases). The V gene's germline CDR1 is MNHEY and CDR2 SVGAGI. The CDR3 contains 13 residues. With 5 bases removed from V and 8 bases from J, the gap between germline ends came to 10 bases. The CDR3 spells CASSPPGDSPLHF. Written as DNA, the CDR3 is TGTGCCAGCAGTCCCCCGGGGGATTCACCCCTCCACTTT.

V usage is TRBV2 and J usage is TRBJ1-6; D is possibly TRBD1 (6 bases). The CDR3 has 15 amino acids. CDR1 and CDR2 from the germline V gene are SNHLY and FYNNEI. V lost 5 bases and J 7 bases, leaving 15 bases between the germline ends. CDR3 DNA: TGTGCCAGCAGTCTAAAGGGGGAGAGCAATTCACCCCTCCACTTT. Translating it yields CASSLKGESNSPLHF.

This chain uses TRBV19 with TRBJ2-2; 7 bases map to TRBD1. With V trimmed by 1 base and J by 4 bases, 3 bases remained unmatched. The CDR3 runs to 15 residues. Germline V gene sequence: CDR1 LNHDA, CDR2 SQIVND (reference sequence). For the CDR3, the DNA is TGTGCCAGTAGTATAGGACAGGGTTTCACCGGGGAGCTGTTTTTT. It codes for CASSIGQGFTGELFF.

CDR3 nucleotide sequence: TGCGCCAGCAGCTTGACCGGGACAGTGAACACTGAAGCTTTCTTT. Translation: CASSLTGTVNTEAFF. The chain combines TRBV5-1 with TRBJ1-1; the match to TRBD1 covers 7 bases. Germline CDR1 SGHRS, CDR2 YFSETQ. CDR3 size: 15 residues. The J segment lost 0 bases and the V segment lost 1 base, leaving 3 bases of the junction unmatched.

The V gene is TRBV25-1, the J gene TRBJ1-6; D perhaps matches TRBD1 (6 bases). This CDR3 comprises 18 residues. The V and J ends lost 1 base and 0 bases respectively, with 13 bases between them. Germline V gene sequence: CDR1 MGHDK, CDR2 SYGVNS. This CDR3 reads CASSESQGLGSYNSPLHF. The CDR3 bases are TGTGCCAGCAGTGAATCTCAGGGGCTCGGCTCCTATAATTCACCCCTCCACTTT.

V usage is TRBV28 and J usage is TRBJ1-2; 9 bases are shared with TRBD1. The CDR3 consists of 16 residues. Germline values: CDR1 MDHEN, CDR2 SYDVKM. V lost 5 bases, J lost 8 bases, and 15 bases stayed unmatched. CDR3 DNA: TGTGCCAGCAGTGACGTCCGGGACAGGGTATCTAGCGGCTACACCTTC. This gives the protein CASSDVRDRVSSGYTF.

V is TRBV18 and J is TRBJ2-1, with 9 bases identical to TRBD2. The CDR3 has 15 amino acids. V gave up 1 base and J gave up 7 bases; unmatched junction bases: 5. Germline V gene lookup returns CDR1 KGHSH and CDR2 LQKENI. The CDR3 loop reads CASSPLAGVGNEQFF. In nucleotides, the CDR3 is TGTGCCAGCTCACCACTAGCGGGAGTAGGTAATGAGCAGTTCTTC.

The V call is TRBV5-1, the J call TRBJ1-4; 7 nucleotides align to TRBD1. V trimming: 3 bases; J trimming: 7 bases; junction bases outside the gene matches: 9. The CDR3 has 15 amino acids. Germline lookup yields CDR1 SGHRS and CDR2 YFSETQ. Here the CDR3 reads CASSSRQGGGEKLFF. The CDR3 coding sequence is TGCGCCAGCAGCTCAAGACAGGGTGGAGGTGAAAAACTGTTTTTT. Full variable domain (outside the CDR3, taken from reference TRBV5-1 and TRBJ1-4): KAGVTQTPRYLIKTRGQQVTLSCSPISGHRSVSWYQQTPGQGLQFLFEYFSETQRNKGNFPGRFSGRQFSNSRSEMNVSTLELGDSALYLCASSSRQGGGEKLFFGSGTQLSVL.